This T cell receptor (beta chain) was identified in a study of cytomegalovirus exposure and HLA in healthy donors. V was pared by 3 bases and J by 2 bases, with 16 bases between. CDR1 is SGHVS and CDR2 is FQNEAQ in the germline V gene. This CDR3 contains 17 residues. Study-level points and caveats: Among TCR sequences, most were rare, though some public TCRs appeared in many donors. In a later analysis, the majority of CMV-associated beta chains seemingly showed HLA restriction.

The PCR had 60 Vbeta and 13 Jbeta primers. The table came from immunoSEQ multiplex PCR; TCRdb's copy has only in-frame clones and leaves some out. The table includes about 120,000 clones, 75% to 85% detected once. On this clone itself: Its matching antigen is unknown.

The origin of this receptor is a man aged 18 to 35 in good health and CMV-seronegative. V is TRBV7-8 and J is TRBJ2-2; possibly TRBD2 for D (5 bases). What was sequenced was PBMCs. CDR3: CASSFFLSGINTGELFF. The CDR3 DNA is TGTGCCAGCAGCTTCTTTCTTTCCGGGATAAACACCGGGGAGCTGTTTTTT.